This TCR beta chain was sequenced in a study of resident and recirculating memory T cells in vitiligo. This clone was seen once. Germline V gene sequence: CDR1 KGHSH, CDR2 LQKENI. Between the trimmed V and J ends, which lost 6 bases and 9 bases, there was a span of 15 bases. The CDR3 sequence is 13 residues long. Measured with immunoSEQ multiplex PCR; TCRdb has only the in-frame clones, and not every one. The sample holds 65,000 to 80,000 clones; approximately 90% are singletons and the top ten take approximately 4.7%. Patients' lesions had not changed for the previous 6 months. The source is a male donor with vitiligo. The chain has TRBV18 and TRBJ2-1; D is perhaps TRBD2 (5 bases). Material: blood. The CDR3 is CASSPDSLGEQFF. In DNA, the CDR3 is TGTGCCAGCTCTCCGGACTCCCTAGGTGAGCAGTTCTTC.